The 14 T cell receptor beta chains reported below all come from one sample, sequenced in a study of T cell responses to AZD1222 COVID-19 vaccine. Clones were read by immunoSEQ multiplex PCR, and TCRdb kept only the in-frame ones, dropping some. This sample yields 84,000 or so clones, of which more than 75% are seen a single time; 2.5% to 3.5% belongs to the top ten. The source material was peripheral blood, sampled on day 0 of AZD1222 vaccination. These receptors all stem from an adult in good health.

This rearrangement joins TRBV18 to TRBJ1-4, with 7 bases identical to TRBD1. Germline loops: CDR1 KGHSH, CDR2 LQKENI. The CDR3 has 13 residues. V lost 1 base to trimming and J lost 13 bases; unmatched junction nucleotides: 6. CDR3 coding DNA: TGTGCCAGCTCACCACTGGGGCAGGGGGGACTGTTTTTT. This sequence encodes CASSPLGQGGLFF.

The rearrangement joins TRBV28 to TRBJ1-6; D is ambiguous. Germline CDR1 is MDHEN and CDR2 is SYDVKM. V lost 6 bases and J lost 9, with 12 bases in between. The CDR3 is made up of 13 amino acids. CDR3 coding DNA: TGTGCCAGCAGCCGGGCGGTTTCTTCACCCCTCCACTTT. It translates to CASSRAVSSPLHF.

The CDR3 spells CASSQGSPGARFSYEQYF. CDR3 nucleotides: TGCGCCAGCAGCCAAGGATCCCCTGGGGCGAGATTCTCCTACGAGCAGTACTTC. The rearrangement links TRBV4-1 to TRBJ2-7; possible D gene TRBD1, 5 bases. Trimming took off 1 base at V and 0 bases at J, with 19 bases between the two ends. CDR1 and CDR2 (germline): MGHRA, YSYEKL. The length of the CDR3 is 18 residues.

The V call is TRBV11-3, the J call TRBJ2-1, with D perhaps assigned TRBD1 or TRBD2 (5 bases each). The CDR3 is 15 residues long. V lost 3 bases and J lost 1, with 10 bases in between. Germline V gene lookup returns CDR1 SGHNT and CDR2 YENEEA. The CDR3 loop is CASSLGTTSYNEQFF. CDR3 DNA: TGTGCCAGCAGCTTGGGGACCACTTCCTACAATGAGCAGTTCTTC.

The V gene is TRBV28, the J gene TRBJ1-2; TRBD1 is a possible D gene (6 bases). Germline CDR1 is MDHEN and CDR2 is SYDVKM. Trimming left V 6 bases short and J 7 bases short, with 15 bases between. The CDR3 loop spans 13 amino acids. CDR3 bases: TGTGCCAGCAGCGCCGCCCAGGGGACTGGCTACACCTTC. This gives the protein CASSAAQGTGYTF.

This clone was detected only once. Here the CDR3 DNA reads TGTGCCAGCGTTAGGGGCGTAGGGTATGGCTACACCTTC. Its protein product is CASVRGVGYGYTF. V usage is TRBV28 and J usage is TRBJ1-2; D possibly corresponds to TRBD1 (5 bases). The CDR3 totals 13 residues. CDR1 and CDR2 (germline): MDHEN, SYDVKM. Trimming stripped 8 bases from V and 5 bases from J, with 15 bases between.

The V gene is TRBV27, the J gene TRBJ1-5; D unresolved. V was clipped by 5 bases and J by 3 bases, with 8 bases between them. Germline values: CDR1 MNHEY, CDR2 SMNVEV (reference sequence). The CDR3 is made up of 13 amino acids. CDR3 DNA: TGTGCCAGCAGTCAGCGGCCCAATCAGCCCCAGCATTTT. Amino acids: CASSQRPNQPQHF.

The chain combines TRBV5-6 with TRBJ1-2; tentative D call: TRBD1 (5 bases). This CDR3 has 15 residues. CDR1 is SGHDT, CDR2 YYEEEE, per germline. Trimming cost V 0 bases and J 3 bases, with 12 bases left between them. In nucleotides, the CDR3 is TGTGCCAGCAGCTTGGCTCTGGGGCGCGACTATGGCTACACCTTC. Translation: CASSLALGRDYGYTF.

The rearrangement uses TRBV2 and TRBJ2-5, with D hard to call. CDR3 length: 11 residues. The germline gives CDR1 SNHLY, CDR2 FYNNEI. V lost 7 bases to trimming and J lost 5 bases, with 8 bases between them. For the CDR3, the DNA is TGTGCCAGCAATACTCGGGAGACCCAGTACTTC. This translates into CASNTRETQYF.

This clone was observed once. The chain has TRBV5-1 and TRBJ2-1, with TRBD1 matching over 8 bases. After removal of 4 bases from V and 2 bases from J, the junction contained 5 bases not matched to a gene. The V gene's germline CDR1 is SGHRS and CDR2 YFSETQ. CDR3 length: 15 amino acids. The CDR3: CASSNGQGPYNEQFF. The CDR3 DNA is TGCGCCAGCAGCAACGGACAGGGCCCCTACAATGAGCAGTTCTTC. The full variable domain, rest sourced from reference TRBV5-1 and TRBJ2-1, is KAGVTQTPRYLIKTRGQQVTLSCSPISGHRSVSWYQQTPGQGLQFLFEYFSETQRNKGNFPGRFSGRQFSNSRSEMNVSTLELGDSALYLCASSNGQGPYNEQFFGPGTRLTVL.

V usage is TRBV12-5 and J usage is TRBJ1-1; 7 nucleotides match TRBD1. The CDR3 extends over 15 amino acids. The V gene's germline CDR1 is LGHNT and CDR2 FRNRAP. The ends lost 3 bases at V and 0 bases at J; junction bases unmatched: 4. CDR3 in amino acids: CASGFGQEMNTEAFF. In DNA, the CDR3 is TGTGCTAGTGGTTTCGGACAGGAGATGAACACTGAAGCTTTCTTT.

V is TRBV19 and J is TRBJ2-3; 7 bases agree with TRBD1. The V segment lost 4 bases and the J segment 2 bases; nucleotides outside the gene matches: 3. Germline assignment: CDR1 LNHDA and CDR2 SQIVND (reference sequence). CDR3 size: 14 residues. CDR3 in DNA: TGTGCCAGTAGTAGAGGGACAGTCACAGATACGCAGTATTTT. It codes for CASSRGTVTDTQYF.

This sequence joins TRBV27 and TRBJ2-2, with 9 bases fitting TRBD1. The V gene's germline CDR1 is MNHEY and CDR2 SMNVEV (reference sequence). This CDR3 has 16 residues. Trimming at V came to 2 bases and at J to 4 bases, leaving 5 bases not matched to a gene. DNA for the CDR3: TGTGCCAGCAGTTTAGGGGGACAGGGTGCCACCGGGGAGCTGTTTTTT. Protein sequence: CASSLGGQGATGELFF.

V gene TRBV6-5 combines with J gene TRBJ2-7, with D unresolved. Germline CDR1 MNHEY, CDR2 SVGAGI. V was cut by 2 bases and J by 0 bases, with 5 bases left in between. CDR3 length equals 13 residues. The CDR3, as DNA: TGTGCCAGCAGTTACCCGGACTCCTACGAGCAGTACTTC. It specifies CASSYPDSYEQYF.